Presented here are 2 T cell receptor beta chains from one specimen sequenced in a study of T cells in Graves' hyperthyroidism and ophthalmopathy (dated by TCRdb to the late 2010s). The library was produced with multiplex PCR. The instrument was an Illumina HiSeq 2000. TCR beta CDR3 regions were amplified from RNA transcripts. For the first round of RT-PCR on the TCR CDR3, the HTBI primer set was used together with the Qiagen OneStep RT-PCR kit. TCRdb reprocessing: public reads trimmed at Q25 with fastp, clones called with MiXCR, in-frame beta chains kept. Here each entry gathers all rows of one CDR3 protein and keeps the most common genes and DNA. This sample comprises around 690,000 distinct CDR3 sequences, roughly a sixth of them detected only once. The ten largest clones take up about a sixth of the sample. The specimen was blood. Receptors originate from a man aged 45-60 years with Graves' hyperthyroidism.

This clonotype was seen many times. CDR3 region: CASSLSVAGVREQYF. The CDR3 DNA is TGTGCCAGCAGTTTAAGCGTAGCGGGAGTAAGAGAGCAGTACTTC. V gene TRBV28 combines with J gene TRBJ2-7, with 9 bases lining up with TRBD2. V lost 2 bases, J lost 7 bases, and 9 bases stayed unmatched. CDR1 is MDHEN, CDR2 SYDVKM, per germline. The CDR3 totals 15 residues.

V usage is TRBV3-1 and J usage is TRBJ1-2, with a tentative D call TRBD1 (5 bases). Trimming took off 2 bases at V and 3 bases at J, with 16 bases between the two ends. Per germline, CDR1 LGHDT and CDR2 YNNKEL (reference sequence). The CDR3 spans 16 residues. DNA of the CDR3: TGTGCCAGCAGCCAACGGGGGGTCGTTAAGGACTATGGCTACACCTTC. Translation: CASSQRGVVKDYGYTF.